Presented here are 10 T cell receptor beta chains from one specimen sequenced in a study of T-cell reconstitution after alpha-beta-depleted transplantation in children. For TCRbeta, the library was prepared with unique molecular identifiers. Each CDR3 protein gets one entry after TCRdb re-called the PCR reads with MiXCR. The table has fewer than 750,000 distinct CDR3 sequences, more than 20% seen once. The sequencing used PBMCs, mostly from graft donor cells, collected 360 days after TCRalphabeta/CD19-depleted stem cell transplant. These receptors all stem from a boy under two years old who had a stem cell transplant for acute myeloid leukemia, so the T cells may come from the graft donor.

This sequence joins TRBV28 and TRBJ2-1; 7 nucleotides align to TRBD2. The CDR3 sequence is 13 residues long. V was clipped by 9 bases and J by 4 bases; unmatched bases: 6. CDR1 and CDR2 from the germline V gene are MDHEN and SYDVKM. This chain's CDR3 is CASTGGGYNEQFF. CDR3 nucleotide sequence: TGTGCCAGTACTGGGGGGGGTTACAATGAGCAGTTCTTC.

The chain couples TRBV20-1 to TRBJ2-1; 8 bases align to TRBD2. The CDR3 totals 15 residues. In germline, CDR1 is DFQATT, CDR2 SNEGSKA (reference sequence). The V segment lost 5 bases and the J segment 2 bases; nucleotides outside the gene matches: 8. The CDR3 is CSAQTGTRAYNEQFF. The DNA of the CDR3 is TGCAGTGCTCAGACCGGGACTAGAGCCTACAATGAGCAGTTCTTC.

This clonotype occurred a few times. As DNA, the CDR3 is TGTGCCAGCAGCACAGGGATCTCCTACGAGCAGTACTTC. Translating gives CASSTGISYEQYF. This chain joins TRBV6-1 and TRBJ2-7; D might be TRBD1 (6 bases). Trimming took 6 bases from V and 0 from J, leaving 9 bases between them. The CDR3 totals 13 residues. The germline V gene encodes CDR1 MNHNS and CDR2 SASEGT.

This clonotype was seen many times. The chain uses TRBV15 and TRBJ2-7; D is undetermined. The V and J ends lost 1 base and 2 bases respectively, with 6 bases between them. Per germline, CDR1 LNHNV and CDR2 YYDKDF (reference sequence). The length of the CDR3 is 13 residues. This chain's CDR3 is CATSRGAAYEQYV. CDR3 DNA: TGTGCCACCAGCAGAGGGGCAGCCTACGAGCAGTACGTC.

This clonotype has just a few counts. The chain carries TRBV20-1 and TRBJ1-1; no clear D gene. Trimming cost V 1 base and J 6 bases, with 6 bases left between them. Per germline, CDR1 DFQATT and CDR2 SNEGSKA (reference sequence). This CDR3 comprises 11 residues. The CDR3 DNA sequence: TGCAGTGCTAGAGGGGCGGCTGAAGCTTTCTTT. Translated: CSARGAAEAFF.

The rearrangement uses TRBV7-2 and TRBJ2-5; 13 bases align to TRBD2. CDR1 is SGHTA and CDR2 is FQGNSA in the germline V gene. V trimming: 5 bases; J trimming: 2 bases; junction bases outside the gene matches: 5. The CDR3 contains 16 residues. CDR3 in amino acids: CASSNGLAGVQETQYF. The CDR3 DNA reads TGTGCCAGCAGCAACGGACTAGCGGGGGTTCAAGAGACCCAGTACTTC.

The CDR3 sequence: CASSPRVEASSYNEQFF. Here the CDR3 DNA reads TGTGCCAGCTCACCACGGGTTGAGGCGAGCTCCTACAATGAGCAGTTCTTC. The chain couples TRBV18 to TRBJ2-1, with D hard to call. Germline values: CDR1 KGHSH, CDR2 LQKENI. This CDR3 comprises 17 residues. Trimming cost V 1 base and J 0 bases, with 13 bases left between them.

This clonotype was counted between two and nine times. The J gene is TRBJ1-5, the V gene TRBV20-1; the D gene is possibly TRBD1 (6 bases). This CDR3 spans 18 amino acids. Trimming removed 0 bases at V and 0 bases at J, with 18 bases between. The germline V gene has CDR1 DFQATT and CDR2 SNEGSKA (reference sequence). The CDR3 is CSARDRGRGDYSNQPQHF. CDR3 nucleotides: TGCAGTGCTAGAGATAGGGGCAGGGGAGATTATAGCAATCAGCCCCAGCATTTT.

This CDR3 is CASSLKVHYNEQFF. DNA for the CDR3: TGTGCCAGTAGCCTGAAGGTCCATTACAATGAGCAGTTCTTC. The chain couples TRBV19 to TRBJ2-1; D unclear. Trimming pared 6 bases from V and 4 bases from J, leaving 13 bases between. The CDR3 has 14 amino acids. The germline CDR1 and CDR2 sequences are LNHDA and SQIVND (reference sequence).

The chain carries TRBV12-3 or TRBV12-4 and TRBJ2-3; TRBD1 aligns across 9 bases. The CDR3 is 17 residues long. The V segment lost 6 bases and the J segment 0 bases; nucleotides outside the gene matches: 10. CDR3 amino acids: CASSTPRDRGSTDTQYF. In nucleotides, the CDR3 is TGTGCCAGCAGCACACCCCGCGACAGGGGGAGCACAGATACGCAGTATTTT.